The next 18 T cell receptor beta chains were all read from a single sample in a study of shared clonotypes between healthy human individuals. Naive-designated CD8 cells lacked CD45RO, were positively enriched for CCR7, and omitted terminally differentiated effector memory CD45RA+ cells. Data came from immunoSEQ multiplex PCR; TCRdb stores just in-frame clones and leaves some out. Counted here are millions of clones, 85% to 95% occurring once; the ten biggest clones make up 1.5% to 2%. Input material: naive CD8+ T cells from PBMCs. The receptors stem from a man aged 18 to 35 in good health. Some clones in this sample may be carry-over from other donors' samples.

This chain joins TRBV7-3 and TRBJ2-2; D ambiguous. V lost 4 bases to trimming and J lost 0 bases, with 6 bases between them. The CDR3 covers 14 residues. Germline values: CDR1 SGHTA, CDR2 FQGTGA. This CDR3 reads CASSSDPNTGELFF. CDR3 nucleotide sequence: TGTGCCAGCAGCTCCGACCCGAACACCGGGGAGCTGTTTTTT.

The chain employs TRBV7-9 and TRBJ2-7, with 11 nucleotides matching TRBD1. The CDR3 loop spans 18 amino acids. V dropped 5 bases and J dropped 2; count of bases not matched to a gene: 14. Germline V gene sequence: CDR1 SEHNR, CDR2 FQNEAQ (reference sequence). CDR3 in DNA: TGTGCCAGCAGCACCCGGACAGGGGGCGAGGGGTGGCCCTACGAGCAGTACTTC. Protein product: CASSTRTGGEGWPYEQYF. The full variable domain, in which reference TRBV7-9 and TRBJ2-7 provide the parts outside the CDR3, is DTGVSQNPRHKITKRGQNVTFRCDPISEHNRLYWYRQTLGQGPEFLTYFQNEAQLEKSRLLSDRFSAERPKGSFSTLEIQRTEQGDSAMYLCASSTRTGGEGWPYEQYFGPGTRLTVT.

This chain links TRBV18 with TRBJ2-1; D is undetermined. Germline-derived CDR1 and CDR2 are KGHSH and LQKENI. Trimming removed 6 bases from V and 7 bases from J, with 7 bases in between. The CDR3 is 11 residues long. The CDR3 DNA reads TGTGCCAGCTCTGAGATGAATGAGCAGTTCTTC. The encoded protein is CASSEMNEQFF.

This rearrangement joins TRBV27 to TRBJ1-1; the D gene is possibly TRBD1 (5 bases). Trimming stripped 5 bases from V and 8 bases from J, with 15 bases between. From germline, CDR1 is MNHEY and CDR2 SMNVEV (reference sequence). The CDR3 contains 13 residues. The CDR3 sequence: CASSTGLWREAFF. CDR3 nucleotide sequence: TGTGCCAGCAGTACGGGACTTTGGAGAGAAGCTTTCTTT.

The rearrangement joins TRBV10-3 to TRBJ2-7; maybe TRBD2 (5 bases). The CDR3 contains 14 residues. CDR1 and CDR2 from the germline V gene are ENHRY and SYGVKD. The V gene lost 0 bases and the J gene lost 1 base, with 7 bases spanning the gap. The CDR3: CAISESGESYEQYF. The CDR3 DNA sequence: TGTGCCATCAGTGAGTCCGGGGAATCCTACGAGCAGTACTTC.

This chain joins TRBV2 and TRBJ2-5; the D call may be TRBD1 or TRBD2 (5 bases each). V was cut by 8 bases and J by 5 bases, with 15 bases left in between. Germline V gene lookup returns CDR1 SNHLY and CDR2 FYNNEI. The CDR3 runs to 13 residues. CDR3 DNA sequence: TGTGCCAGCGTTCTCTTACGGGACGAGACCCAGTACTTC. Amino acid sequence: CASVLLRDETQYF.

The V and J genes are TRBV7-9 and TRBJ2-1, with 8 positions matching TRBD1. Germline values: CDR1 SEHNR, CDR2 FQNEAQ (reference sequence). The trim removed 5 bases at V and 8 bases at J, leaving 11 bases unmatched. The CDR3 loop spans 15 amino acids. This CDR3 reads CASSLYRTGMDEQFF. DNA of the CDR3: TGTGCCAGCAGCCTGTACCGGACAGGGATGGATGAGCAGTTCTTC.

DNA of the CDR3: TGTGCCAGTAAGCGCTGGCCTGCCGATCAGCCCCAGCATTTT. Encoded protein: CASKRWPADQPQHF. The V gene is TRBV19, the J gene TRBJ1-5; D gene unclear. V was shortened by 7 bases and J by 5 bases, with 15 bases between the two germline ends. The CDR3 is 14 amino acids. CDR1 and CDR2 (germline): LNHDA, SQIVND (reference sequence).

This chain uses TRBV6-6 with TRBJ1-1; possible D gene TRBD1, 5 bases. V shed 6 bases and J shed 6 bases, with 8 bases lying between them. CDR1 and CDR2 (germline): MNHNY, SVGAGI (reference sequence). The CDR3 sequence is 11 residues long. The CDR3 sequence: CASSMGPEAFF. In nucleotides, the CDR3 is TGTGCCAGCAGCATGGGGCCTGAAGCTTTCTTT.

The V call is TRBV27, the J call TRBJ2-7; 9 positions agree with TRBD1. Germline CDR1 MNHEY, CDR2 SMNVEV (reference sequence). The CDR3 covers 14 residues. V was pared by 5 bases and J by 3 bases, with 5 bases of the junction left unmatched. CDR3 region: CASSPPDRGYEQYF. The CDR3 DNA reads as TGTGCCAGCAGTCCCCCGGACAGGGGCTACGAGCAGTACTTC.

The CDR3 DNA is TGTGCCACCGCAGAGAGAGAAATAGCGGGAGGGACCTACGAGCAGTACTTC. As protein: CATAEREIAGGTYEQYF. The chain carries TRBV27 and TRBJ2-7, with 11 nucleotides matching TRBD2. Germline CDR1 reads MNHEY; CDR2 reads SMNVEV (reference sequence). The junction had 16 bases not matched to a gene; V was cut back by 10 bases and J by 2 bases. The CDR3 has 17 residues.

This rearrangement joins TRBV5-1 to TRBJ2-7; possibly TRBD1 or TRBD2 for D (8 bases each). CDR1 SGHRS and CDR2 YFSETQ come from the germline V gene. Deletions cut 0 bases from V and 1 base from J, with 23 bases between. The CDR3 contains 19 residues. The CDR3 is CASSLEAGGFLAGSYEQYF. The CDR3 bases are TGCGCCAGCAGCTTGGAGGCAGGGGGCTTTCTAGCGGGTTCCTACGAGCAGTACTTC.

This sequence joins TRBV5-1 and TRBJ1-2, with unresolved D. V dropped 1 base and J dropped 7 bases, with 17 bases sitting between them. Germline CDR1 SGHRS, CDR2 YFSETQ. The CDR3 consists of 15 residues. CDR3 sequence reads: CASSLQGVGTFGYTF. The CDR3 nucleotides read TGCGCCAGCAGCTTGCAAGGAGTCGGAACTTTTGGCTACACCTTC.

The chain couples TRBV7-9 to TRBJ2-7; D ambiguous. V lost 1 base, J lost 0 bases, and 10 bases lay in between. This CDR3 is built from 15 residues. Germline CDR1 is SEHNR and CDR2 is FQNEAQ (reference sequence). CDR3 sequence (DNA): TGTGCCAGCAGCTTAGGCAAGGAGAGCTCCTACGAGCAGTACTTC. It codes for CASSLGKESSYEQYF.

The chain couples TRBV10-3 to TRBJ2-1; D remains unclear. This CDR3 spans 12 amino acids. Germline lookup yields CDR1 ENHRY and CDR2 SYGVKD. The ends were cut back, 10 bases at V and 8 bases at J, with 15 bases in the middle. The chain's CDR3 is CATADGGDEQFF. The CDR3 region has the DNA TGTGCCACCGCAGATGGCGGCGATGAGCAGTTCTTC.

The chain employs TRBV15 and TRBJ1-2; 12 nucleotides match TRBD1. The CDR3 totals 15 residues. From germline, CDR1 is LNHNV and CDR2 YYDKDF (reference sequence). Trimming at V came to 2 bases and at J to 4 bases, leaving 2 bases not matched to a gene. This CDR3 is CATSRRGQGAYGYTF. CDR3 nucleotide sequence: TGTGCCACCAGCAGACGGGGACAGGGGGCCTATGGCTACACCTTC.

Comment on this clone: The sample carries other DNA sequences with the same CDR3. This chain connects TRBV19 to TRBJ2-1; TRBD2 might be the D (5 bases). The germline V and J ends were trimmed by 0 bases and 3 bases, with 12 bases remaining between them. The CDR3 contains 16 residues. The V gene's germline CDR1 is LNHDA and CDR2 SQIVND (reference sequence). The chain's CDR3 is CASSIDGAGSYNEQFF. As DNA, the CDR3 is TGTGCCAGTAGTATAGATGGTGCGGGTAGCTACAATGAGCAGTTCTTC. Supplemented by reference TRBV19 and TRBJ2-1, the full variable domain reads DGGITQSPKYLFRKEGQNVTLSCEQNLNHDAMYWYRQDPGQGLRLIYYSQIVNDFQKGDIAEGYSVSREKKESFPLTVTSAQKNPTAFYLCASSIDGAGSYNEQFFGPGTRLTVL.

The J gene is TRBJ2-7, the V gene TRBV5-1; D possibly corresponds to TRBD1 (6 bases). The V end was cut by 0 bases, the J end by 5 bases, with 24 bases between. This CDR3 has 18 amino acids. Per the germline V gene, CDR1 is SGHRS and CDR2 is YFSETQ. The CDR3 spells CASSLAPRRTVVQDEQYF. The CDR3 DNA sequence: TGCGCCAGCAGCTTGGCTCCCCGACGGACAGTTGTTCAGGACGAGCAGTACTTC.